Listed below are T cell receptor beta chains from one sample, sequenced in a study of OX40 agonist ivuxolimab in advanced cancers. Libraries were prepared by immunoSEQ multiplex PCR; TCRdb keeps only in-frame clonotypes and omits some of them. The sample holds about 42,000 clones, 81% seen once. The sample here was CD4+ or CD8+ T cells sorted from blood, taken in a trial of the OX40 agonist ivuxolimab. These receptors originate from an adult with an advanced solid tumor such as melanoma, head and neck, liver or kidney cancer. The conserved cysteine and the conserved F or W are not part of the CDR3 here. Fields, in order: J gene, V gene, CDR3 protein.

TRBJ2-3	TRBV7-8	ASSVSSGSTLPPRGY
TRBJ2-3	TRBV25-1	ASSEGLASGTYTDTQY
TRBJ1-2	TRBV19	ASSRDTNYGYT
TRBJ2-1	TRBV2	ASSDLREQF
TRBJ2-1	TRBV7-9	ASSFTTSGPPNEQF
TRBJ2-2	TRBV4-2	ASSQARTANTGELF
NA	TRBV10-3	AISDRTSGYEQY
TRBJ2-3	TRBV25-1	ASSVGSTDTQY
TRBJ1-1	TRBV7-7	ASSPGWNTEAF
TRBJ2-2	TRBV19	ASSILITKLTGELF
TRBJ2-3	TRBV7-2	ASSLVGTGLSTDTQY
TRBJ2-3	TRBV5-1	ASSLVARGTDTQY
TRBJ1-1	TRBV4-1	ASRRNTEAF
TRBJ2-5	TRBV5-1	ASSLVGREETQY
TRBJ2-4	TRBV29-1	SVEEVSSEDIQY
TRBJ2-3	TRBV5-1	ASSLQLAGSTDTQY
TRBJ1-5	TRBV9	ASSVSSVINQPQH
TRBJ1-2	TRBV27	ASSSGPRSGYT
TRBJ1-5	TRBV30	AWSLGEGNQPQH
TRBJ1-2	TRBV27	ASSLNQDRGEGGYT
TRBJ2-5	TRBV5-1	ASSLVNGAQETQY
TRBJ2-1	TRBV27	ASSLWGAGGNHNEQF
TRBJ1-4	TRBV6-6	ASSTGQGGEKLF
TRBJ1-4	TRBV19	ASSIRGREKLF
TRBJ1-1	TRBV4-3	ASSVGGFGGEAF
TRBJ2-5	TRBV2	ASRAELAGGLETQY
TRBJ2-5	TRBV18	ASSPVREVWETQY
TRBJ1-1	TRBV11-2	ASSLSTGGTEAF